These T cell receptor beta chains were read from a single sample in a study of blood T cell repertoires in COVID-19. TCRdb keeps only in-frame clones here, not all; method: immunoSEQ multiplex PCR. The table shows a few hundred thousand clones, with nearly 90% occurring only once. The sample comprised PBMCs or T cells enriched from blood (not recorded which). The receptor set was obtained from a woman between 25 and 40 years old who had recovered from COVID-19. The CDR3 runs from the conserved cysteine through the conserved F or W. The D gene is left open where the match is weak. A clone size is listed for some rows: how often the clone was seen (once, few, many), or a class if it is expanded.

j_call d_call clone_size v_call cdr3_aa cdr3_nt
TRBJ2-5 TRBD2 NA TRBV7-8 CASSLGRGAPQETQYF TGTGCCAGCAGCTTGGGGCGGGGGGCCCCCCAAGAGACCCAGTACTTC
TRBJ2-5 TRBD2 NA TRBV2 CASPPSGVETQYF TGTGCCAGCCCCCCTAGCGGGGTGGAGACCCAGTACTTC
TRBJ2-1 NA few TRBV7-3 CASSLSRVNEQFF TGTGCCAGCAGCTTGAGCCGGGTTAATGAGCAGTTCTTC
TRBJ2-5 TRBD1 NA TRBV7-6 CASSLVGQGAEETQYF TGTGCCAGCAGCTTAGTGGGACAGGGGGCCGAAGAGACCCAGTACTTC
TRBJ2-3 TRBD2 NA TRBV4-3 CASSQGLAGEDTQYF TGCGCCAGCAGCCAGGGACTAGCGGGGGAAGATACGCAGTATTTT
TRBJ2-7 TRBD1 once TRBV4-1 CASSQELGGFGEQYF TGCGCCAGCAGCCAAGAGCTAGGGGGCTTTGGCGAGCAGTACTTC
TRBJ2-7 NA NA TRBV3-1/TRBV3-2 CASSQEGSYEQYF TGTGCCAGCAGCCAAGAAGGGAGTTACGAGCAGTACTTC
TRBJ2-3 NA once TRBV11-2 CASSFTGDTQYF TGTGCCAGCAGCTTTACAGGAGATACGCAGTATTTT
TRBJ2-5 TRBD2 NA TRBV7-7 CASSNRGGAQETQYF TGTGCTAGCAGCAATCGCGGGGGGGCCCAAGAGACCCAGTACTTC
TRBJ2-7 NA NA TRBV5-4 CAGSVGSSYEQYF TGTGCCGGCAGCGTTGGGAGCTCCTACGAGCAGTACTTC
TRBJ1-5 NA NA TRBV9 CASNVGGGSNQPQHF TGTGCCAGCAACGTAGGGGGAGGCAGCAATCAGCCCCAGCATTTT
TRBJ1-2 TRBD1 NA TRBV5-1 CASSMDRVALGYTF TGCGCCAGCAGCATGGACAGGGTGGCCTTAGGCTACACCTTC
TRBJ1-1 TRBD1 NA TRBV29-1 CSAETGRLNTEAFF TGCAGCGCAGAGACAGGGCGTTTGAACACTGAAGCTTTCTTT
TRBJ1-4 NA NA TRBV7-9 CASSLRGAGTNEKLFF TGTGCCAGCAGCTTACGGGGGGCTGGAACTAATGAAAAACTGTTTTTT
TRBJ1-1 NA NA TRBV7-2 CASSFHGATEAFF TGTGCCAGCAGCTTCCATGGGGCCACTGAAGCTTTCTTT
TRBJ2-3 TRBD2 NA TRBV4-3 CASSQDYRGGGYHSTDTQYF TGCGCCAGCAGCCAAGACTACCGGGGCGGGGGGTACCATAGCACAGATACGCAGTATTTT
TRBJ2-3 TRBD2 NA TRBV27 CASSLIWGKRGSTDTQYF TGTGCCAGCAGTTTAATTTGGGGAAAGCGGGGGAGCACAGATACGCAGTATTTT
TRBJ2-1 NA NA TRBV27 CASIMTAVGDEQFF TGTGCCAGCATTATGACGGCGGTCGGCGATGAGCAGTTCTTC
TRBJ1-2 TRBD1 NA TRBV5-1 CASSPEGTVNYGYTF TGCGCCAGCAGCCCTGAGGGGACAGTTAACTATGGCTACACCTTC
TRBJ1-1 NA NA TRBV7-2 CASSNRVGDTEAFF TGTGCCAGCAGTAACAGGGTTGGGGACACTGAAGCTTTCTTT
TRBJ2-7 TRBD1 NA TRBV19 CASSTDRGDEQYF TGTGCCAGTAGTACCGACAGGGGGGACGAGCAGTACTTC
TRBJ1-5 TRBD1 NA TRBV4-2 CASSQEPGQGNQPQHF TGTGCCAGCAGCCAAGAACCGGGACAGGGCAATCAGCCCCAGCATTTT
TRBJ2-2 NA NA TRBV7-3 CASSSRRGPKPKTNTGELFF TGTGCCAGCAGCTCGAGGAGGGGACCGAAACCGAAAACGAACACCGGGGAGCTGTTTTTT
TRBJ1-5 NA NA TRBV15 CATSTPGGVGNQPQHF TGTGCCACCAGCACCCCGGGGGGAGTAGGCAATCAGCCCCAGCATTTT
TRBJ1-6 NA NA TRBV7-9 CASSLHRAHSPLHF TGTGCCAGCTCGCTCCACAGGGCCCATTCACCCCTCCACTTT
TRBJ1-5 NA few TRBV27 CASSPQGYSNQPQHF TGTGCCAGCAGTCCCCAGGGGTATAGCAATCAGCCCCAGCATTTT
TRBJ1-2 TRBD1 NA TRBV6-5 CASSPGGGNYGYTF TGTGCCAGCAGCCCAGGGGGTGGTAACTATGGCTACACCTTC
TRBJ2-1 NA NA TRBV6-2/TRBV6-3 CASSFVLREQFF TGTGCCAGCAGTTTTGTCCTGCGGGAGCAGTTCTTC
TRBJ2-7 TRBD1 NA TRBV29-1 CSVGTGGNYEQYF TGCAGCGTTGGGACAGGGGGCAACTACGAGCAGTACTTC
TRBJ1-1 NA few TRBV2 CASSEGRMNTEAFF TGTGCCAGCAGTGAGGGCAGAATGAACACTGAAGCTTTCTTT
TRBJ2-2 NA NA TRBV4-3 CASSQVREFGELFF TGCGCCAGCAGCCAAGTAAGGGAGTTCGGGGAGCTGTTTTTT
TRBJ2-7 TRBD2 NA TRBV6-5 CASSYSPRGAYEQYF TGTGCCAGCAGTTACAGTCCGCGGGGGGCCTACGAGCAGTACTTC
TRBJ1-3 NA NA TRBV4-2 CASSQDLAGNTIYF TGTGCCAGCAGCCAAGATTTAGCTGGAAACACCATATATTTT
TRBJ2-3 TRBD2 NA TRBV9 CASSSPAGGTTDTQYF TGTGCCAGCAGCTCCCCCGCGGGGGGGACCACAGATACGCAGTATTTT
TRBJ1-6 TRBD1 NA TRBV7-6 CASSSTGGLGNSPLHF TGTGCCAGCAGCTCGACAGGGGGCTTGGGTAATTCACCCCTCCACTTT
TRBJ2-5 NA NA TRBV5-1 CASSFGGIKETQYF TGCGCCAGCAGCTTCGGCGGAATCAAAGAGACCCAGTACTTC
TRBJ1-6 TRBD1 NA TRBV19 CASQGEGAPLHF TGTGCCAGCCAGGGGGAAGGAGCCCCCCTCCACTTT
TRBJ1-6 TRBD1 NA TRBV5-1 CASSLFAGTGTVNSPLHF TGCGCCAGCAGCTTGTTCGCTGGAACCGGGACAGTTAATTCACCCCTCCACTTT
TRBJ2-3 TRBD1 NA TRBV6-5 CASRNRGPTDTQYF TGTGCCAGCAGAAACAGGGGCCCCACAGATACGCAGTATTTT
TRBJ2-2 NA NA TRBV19 CASSPRRGGTGELFF TGTGCCAGTAGTCCCCGGAGAGGTGGGACCGGGGAGCTGTTTTTT
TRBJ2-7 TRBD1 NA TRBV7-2 CASSSGQGGYYEQYF TGTGCCAGCAGCAGCGGACAGGGTGGATACTACGAGCAGTACTTC
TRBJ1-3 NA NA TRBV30 CAWSGGGASSGNTIYF TGTGCCTGGAGTGGGGGGGGAGCTAGCTCTGGAAACACCATATATTTT
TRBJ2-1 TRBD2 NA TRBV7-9 CASSYRAGVYEQFF TGTGCCAGCAGCTACCGGGCGGGGGTCTATGAGCAGTTCTTC
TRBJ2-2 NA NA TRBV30 CAWSVTPQGPDTGELFF TGTGCCTGGAGTGTCACCCCGCAGGGGCCGGACACCGGGGAGCTGTTTTTT
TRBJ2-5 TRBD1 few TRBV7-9 CASSLREGGKETQYF TGTGCCAGCAGCTTACGGGAAGGGGGCAAAGAGACCCAGTACTTC
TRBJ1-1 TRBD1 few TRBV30 CAWSSLTGIGEAFF TGTGCCTGGAGTTCCCTGACAGGGATAGGTGAAGCTTTCTTT
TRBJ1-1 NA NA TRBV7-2 CASTLPGGQTEAFF TGTGCCAGCACCCTCCCCGGGGGGCAGACTGAAGCTTTCTTT
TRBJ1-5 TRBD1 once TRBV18 CASSPEQGNQPQHF TGTGCCAGCTCACCGGAACAGGGGAATCAGCCCCAGCATTTT
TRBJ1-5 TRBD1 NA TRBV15 CATSRDPGQGDQPQHF TGTGCCACCAGCAGAGATCCGGGACAGGGGGATCAGCCCCAGCATTTT
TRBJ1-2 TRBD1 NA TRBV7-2 CASSLAGTGDYGYTF TGTGCCAGCAGCTTGGCCGGGACAGGGGACTATGGCTACACCTTC
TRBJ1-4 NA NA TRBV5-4 CAANDQGKGEKLFF TGTGCCGCCAACGATCAGGGGAAGGGGGAAAAACTGTTTTTT